The 6 T cell receptor beta chains in this list originate from one sample, sequenced in a study of blood T cell repertoires in COVID-19. Libraries were prepared by immunoSEQ multiplex PCR; TCRdb keeps only in-frame clonotypes and omits some of them. Of around 140,000 clones listed, around 88% are singletons. The sample comprised peripheral blood. These receptors were taken from a human donor in a cohort sampled during active COVID-19.

The chain recombines TRBV10-3 with TRBJ1-2, with a possible D match to TRBD1 (6 bases). The CDR3 consists of 13 residues. V lost 6 bases and J 7 bases, leaving 15 bases between the germline ends. The germline V gene has CDR1 ENHRY and CDR2 SYGVKD. CDR3: CAISPGGGIGYTF. DNA for the CDR3: TGTGCCATCAGCCCGGGAGGGGGAATTGGCTACACCTTC.

V gene TRBV5-8 combines with J gene TRBJ2-3; 7 bases match TRBD1. The CDR3 contains 15 residues. The V gene end was trimmed by 4 bases and the J gene end by 1 base; junction bases not matched to a gene: 6. From germline, CDR1 is SGHTS and CDR2 YDEGEE. This chain's CDR3 is CASSRYRGGTDTQYF. In nucleotides, the CDR3 is TGTGCCAGCAGCCGATACAGGGGTGGCACAGATACGCAGTATTTT. The entire variable domain, with the rest obtained from reference TRBV5-8 and TRBJ2-3, is as follows: EAGVTQSPTHLIKTRGQQATLRCSPISGHTSVYWYQQALGLGLQFLLWYDEGEERNRGNFPPRFSGRQFPNYSSELNVNALELEDSALYLCASSRYRGGTDTQYFGPGTRLTVL.

V usage is TRBV3-1 (or the pseudogene TRBV3-2) and J usage is TRBJ2-7; TRBD1 matches at 9 bases. Germline V gene sequence: CDR1 LGHDT, CDR2 YNNKEL (reference sequence). Germline trimming cut 2 bases from V and 5 bases from J; bases unmatched to any gene: 10. The CDR3 covers 16 residues. The CDR3 coding sequence is TGTGCCAGCAGCCAATTGTCCGGGACAGGGATCCACGAGCAGTACTTC. It codes for CASSQLSGTGIHEQYF.

The J gene is TRBJ2-3, the V gene TRBV5-5, with 7 bases identical to TRBD1. The CDR3 sequence is 16 residues long. The V gene end was trimmed by 3 bases and the J gene end by 2 bases; junction bases not matched to a gene: 9. From germline, CDR1 is SGHKS and CDR2 YYEKEE (reference sequence). CDR3 sequence: CASSSPDRRITDTQYF. Written as DNA, the CDR3 is TGTGCCAGCAGCTCCCCGGACAGGCGCATCACAGATACGCAGTATTTT.

This clone was seen just once. This chain connects TRBV2 to TRBJ2-5, with TRBD2 matching 10 bases. The CDR3 is 14 amino acids. Germline V lookup: CDR1 SNHLY, CDR2 FYNNEI. With 5 bases clipped from V and 4 bases from J, the junction kept 4 bases outside the gene matches. CDR3 nucleotides: TGTGCCAGCAGTCAGCGGGGGGGCGGAGAGACCCAGTACTTC. Translation: CASSQRGGGETQYF. Full variable domain (missing parts from reference TRBV2 and TRBJ2-5): EPEVTQTPSHQVTQMGQEVILRCVPISNHLYFYWYRQILGQKVEFLVSFYNNEISEKSEIFDDQFSVERPDGSNFTLKIRSTKLEDSAMYFCASSQRGGGETQYFGPGTRLLVL.

The chain combines TRBV4-1 with TRBJ2-7; 13 bases align to TRBD2. With V trimmed by 1 base and J by 9 bases, 6 bases remained unmatched. CDR3 length: 15 amino acids. Germline values: CDR1 MGHRA, CDR2 YSYEKL. CDR3: CASSQAGTSGVVQYF. The CDR3 DNA follows: TGCGCCAGCAGCCAAGCGGGGACTAGCGGGGTCGTGCAGTACTTC.